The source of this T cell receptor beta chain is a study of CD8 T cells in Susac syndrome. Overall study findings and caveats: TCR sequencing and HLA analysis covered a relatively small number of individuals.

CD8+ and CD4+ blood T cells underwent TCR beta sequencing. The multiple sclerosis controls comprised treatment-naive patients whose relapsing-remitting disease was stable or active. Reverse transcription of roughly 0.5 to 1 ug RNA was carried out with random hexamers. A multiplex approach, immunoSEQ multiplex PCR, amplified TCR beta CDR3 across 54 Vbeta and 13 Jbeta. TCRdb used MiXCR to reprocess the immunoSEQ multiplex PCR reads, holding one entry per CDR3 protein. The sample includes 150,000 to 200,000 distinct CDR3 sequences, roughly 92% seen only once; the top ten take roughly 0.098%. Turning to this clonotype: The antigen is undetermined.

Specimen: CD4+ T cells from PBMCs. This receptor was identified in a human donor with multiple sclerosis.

CDR3 sequence: CASSKLAGHQETQYF. For the CDR3, the DNA is TGTGCCAGCAGTAAACTAGCGGGGCACCAAGAGACCCAGTACTTC. The chain employs TRBV6-5 and TRBJ2-5; 10 nucleotides match TRBD2. J lost 0 bases, V lost 5 bases, and 3 bases had no gene match. This CDR3 has 15 residues. CDR1 and CDR2 (germline): MNHEY, SVGAGI.